This T cell receptor (beta chain) stems from a study of control samples from healthy donors and cancer patients. Sequencing was performed with immunoSEQ multiplex PCR; in TCRdb, only in-frame clones are kept and a portion is missing. The sample holds under 450,000 clones; 80% to 95% are singletons and the top ten take 5% to 7%. This CDR3 has 16 residues. CDR1 is SGHVS, CDR2 FQNEAQ, per germline. The ends lost 7 bases at V and 2 bases at J; junction bases unmatched: 5. This clonotype originated in a man between 35 and 55 years old with head and neck cancer. V usage is TRBV7-8 and J usage is TRBJ2-7; 16 bases align to TRBD2. The sequencing input was PBMCs. CDR3 sequence: CASTSGTSGRAYEQYF. CDR3 DNA sequence: TGTGCCAGCACCTCCGGGACTAGCGGGAGGGCCTACGAGCAGTACTTC.